This TCR beta chain was obtained from a study of post-analysis software for immune sequencing data. Study-wide findings and caveats: Controls showed lower frequencies than patients for five or six TRBV segments, and TRBV5-6, TRBV5-1 and TRBV20-1 were among these.

The V end was cut by 8 bases, the J end by 9 bases, with 20 bases between. The CDR3 sequence is 15 residues long. Germline-derived CDR1 and CDR2 are MGHDK and SYGVNS. Built from TCR beta cDNA, the libraries had unique molecular identifiers in them. MiXCR, run by TCRdb on the PCR reads, gives a single entry per CDR3 protein. Of hundreds of thousands of distinct CDR3 sequences detected, 25% to 30% appear once; the ten largest clones hold 0.56%. In regard to this clonotype: Its matching antigen is unknown.

The sample taken for sequencing was blood. The TCR sequence derives from a girl between 5 and 17 years old with multiple sclerosis. The chain couples TRBV25-1 to TRBJ1-6; unclear D gene. The CDR3 region is CASSTGGLSASPLHF. The CDR3 DNA follows: TGTGCCAGCTCAACGGGTGGCCTGTCGGCTTCACCCCTCCACTTT.